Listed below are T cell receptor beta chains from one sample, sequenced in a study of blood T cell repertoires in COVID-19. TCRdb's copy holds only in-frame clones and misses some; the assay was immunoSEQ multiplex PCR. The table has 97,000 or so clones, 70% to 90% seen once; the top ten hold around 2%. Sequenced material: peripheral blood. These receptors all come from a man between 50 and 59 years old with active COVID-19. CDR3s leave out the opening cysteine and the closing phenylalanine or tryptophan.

CDR3aa: ASSGETGNSPLH
j_gene: TRBJ1-6
len: 12
v_gene: TRBV5-1

CDR3aa: ASSYSPGLLSNEQF
j_gene: TRBJ2-1
len: 14
v_gene: TRBV6-5

CDR3aa: ASSMIDYGYT
j_gene: TRBJ1-2
len: 10
v_gene: TRBV6-6

CDR3aa: ASSQPGLAGGSSSTDTQY
j_gene: TRBJ2-3
len: 18
v_gene: TRBV4-1

CDR3aa: ASSRLGDTNQPQH
j_gene: TRBJ1-5
len: 13
v_gene: TRBV7-9

CDR3aa: ASSQSGGPRQF
j_gene: TRBJ2-1
len: 11
v_gene: TRBV7-2

CDR3aa: ASSKTQGRYEQY
j_gene: TRBJ2-7
len: 12
v_gene: TRBV2

CDR3aa: ASSPRDRPVT
j_gene: TRBJ1-2
len: 10
v_gene: TRBV7-2

CDR3aa: ASRGRDYSYEQY
j_gene: TRBJ2-7
len: 12
v_gene: TRBV6-5

CDR3aa: ASSLEGALINSPLH
j_gene: TRBJ1-6
len: 14
v_gene: TRBV7-8

CDR3aa: ASSSGGTGGEQY
j_gene: TRBJ2-7
len: 12
v_gene: TRBV7-2

CDR3aa: ASSAGQEYEQY
j_gene: TRBJ2-7
len: 11
v_gene: TRBV9

CDR3aa: SASPSGQGYNEQF
j_gene: TRBJ2-1
len: 13
v_gene: TRBV20-1

CDR3aa: ASSLESVSGNTIY
j_gene: TRBJ1-3
len: 13
v_gene: TRBV11-2

CDR3aa: ASSSTGDEQF
j_gene: TRBJ2-1
len: 10
v_gene: TRBV6-2/TRBV6-3

CDR3aa: ASIAPYRENYGYT
j_gene: TRBJ1-2
len: 13
v_gene: TRBV5-8

CDR3aa: ASSLEAGEAF
j_gene: TRBJ1-1
len: 10
v_gene: TRBV5-4

CDR3aa: ASSQEEIVQETQY
j_gene: TRBJ2-5
len: 13
v_gene: TRBV4-2

CDR3aa: ASTGTGVQY
j_gene: TRBJ2-7
len: 9
v_gene: TRBV19